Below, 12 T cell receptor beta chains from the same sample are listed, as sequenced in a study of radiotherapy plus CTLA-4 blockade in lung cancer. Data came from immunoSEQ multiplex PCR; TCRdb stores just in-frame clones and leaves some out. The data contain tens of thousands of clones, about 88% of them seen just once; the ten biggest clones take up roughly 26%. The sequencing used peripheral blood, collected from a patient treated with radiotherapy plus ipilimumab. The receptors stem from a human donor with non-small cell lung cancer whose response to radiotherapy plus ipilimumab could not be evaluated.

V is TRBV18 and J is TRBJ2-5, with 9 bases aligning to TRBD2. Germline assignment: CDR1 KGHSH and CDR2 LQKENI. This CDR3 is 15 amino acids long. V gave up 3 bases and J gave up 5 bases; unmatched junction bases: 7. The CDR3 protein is CASSPLAGIGETQYF. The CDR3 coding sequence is TGTGCCAGCTCACCCCTAGCGGGAATTGGGGAGACCCAGTACTTC.

CDR3 nucleotides: TGTGCCAGTAAGACAGCACAGAACACTGAAGCTTTCTTT. This translates into CASKTAQNTEAFF. The chain uses TRBV19 and TRBJ1-1; possibly TRBD1 for D (5 bases). The CDR3 covers 13 residues. The germline V gene encodes CDR1 LNHDA and CDR2 SQIVND (reference sequence). The ends were cut back, 7 bases at V and 1 base at J, with 10 bases in the middle.

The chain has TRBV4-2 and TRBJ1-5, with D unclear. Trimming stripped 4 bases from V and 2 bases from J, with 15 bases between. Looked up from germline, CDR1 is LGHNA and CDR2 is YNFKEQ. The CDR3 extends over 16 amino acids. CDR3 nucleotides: TGTGCCAGCAGCCCTGGTTTGCGAGGCGGCAATCAGCCCCAGCATTTT. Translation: CASSPGLRGGNQPQHF.

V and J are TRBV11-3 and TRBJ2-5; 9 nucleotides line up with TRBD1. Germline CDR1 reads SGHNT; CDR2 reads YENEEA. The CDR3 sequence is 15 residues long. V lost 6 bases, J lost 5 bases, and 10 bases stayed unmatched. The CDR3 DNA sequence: TGTGCCAGCAGGAATTACAGGGGGCAGGGGGAGACCCAGTACTTC. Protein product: CASRNYRGQGETQYF.

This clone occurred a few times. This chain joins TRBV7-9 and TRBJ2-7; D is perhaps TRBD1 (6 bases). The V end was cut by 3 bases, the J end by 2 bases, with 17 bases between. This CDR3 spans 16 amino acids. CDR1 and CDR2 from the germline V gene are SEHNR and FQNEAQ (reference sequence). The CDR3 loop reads CASSFTRGRGTYEQYF. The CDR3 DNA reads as TGTGCCAGCAGCTTCACCAGGGGCCGCGGAACCTACGAGCAGTACTTC. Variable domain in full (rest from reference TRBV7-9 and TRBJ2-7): DTGVSQNPRHKITKRGQNVTFRCDPISEHNRLYWYRQTLGQGPEFLTYFQNEAQLEKSRLLSDRFSAERPKGSFSTLEIQRTEQGDSAMYLCASSFTRGRGTYEQYFGPGTRLTVT.

As DNA, the CDR3 is TGTGCCATCGGACGCGGGAGCACTGAAGCTTTCTTT. Amino acids: CAIGRGSTEAFF. The gene calls are TRBV10-3 and TRBJ1-1; D uncertain. CDR1 is ENHRY and CDR2 is SYGVKD in the germline V gene. The CDR3 is 12 residues long. V lost 8 bases, J lost 4 bases, and 11 bases lay in between.

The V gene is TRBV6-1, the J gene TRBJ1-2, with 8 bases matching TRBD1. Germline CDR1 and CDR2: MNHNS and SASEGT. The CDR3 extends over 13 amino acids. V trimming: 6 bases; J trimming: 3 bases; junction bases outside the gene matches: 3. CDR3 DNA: TGTGCCAGCAGCCCGACAGGGGACTATGGCTACACCTTC. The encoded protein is CASSPTGDYGYTF.

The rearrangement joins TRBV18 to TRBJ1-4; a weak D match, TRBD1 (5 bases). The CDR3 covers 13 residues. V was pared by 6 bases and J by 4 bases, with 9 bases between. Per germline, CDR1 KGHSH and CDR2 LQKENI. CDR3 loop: CASSVGGNEKLFF. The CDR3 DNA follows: TGTGCCAGCTCGGTCGGGGGTAATGAAAAACTGTTTTTT.

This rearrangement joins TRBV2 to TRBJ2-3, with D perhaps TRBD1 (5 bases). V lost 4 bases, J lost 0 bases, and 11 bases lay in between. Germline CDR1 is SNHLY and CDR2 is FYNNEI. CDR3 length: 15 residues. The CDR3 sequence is CASSGGGTSTDTQYF. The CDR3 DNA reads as TGTGCCAGCAGTGGGGGCGGAACTAGCACAGATACGCAGTATTTT.

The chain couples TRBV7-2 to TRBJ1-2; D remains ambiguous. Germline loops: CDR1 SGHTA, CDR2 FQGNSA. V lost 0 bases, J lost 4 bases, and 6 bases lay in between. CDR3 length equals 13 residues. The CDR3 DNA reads TGTGCCAGCAGCTTAGCATCGAGCTATGGCTACACCTTC. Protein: CASSLASSYGYTF.

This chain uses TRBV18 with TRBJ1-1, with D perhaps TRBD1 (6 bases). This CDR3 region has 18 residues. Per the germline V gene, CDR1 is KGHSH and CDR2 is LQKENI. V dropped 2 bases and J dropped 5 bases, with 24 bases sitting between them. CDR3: CASSPNLVTGRAGTEAFF. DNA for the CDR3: TGTGCCAGCTCACCAAACCTTGTGACAGGAAGGGCAGGGACTGAAGCTTTCTTT.

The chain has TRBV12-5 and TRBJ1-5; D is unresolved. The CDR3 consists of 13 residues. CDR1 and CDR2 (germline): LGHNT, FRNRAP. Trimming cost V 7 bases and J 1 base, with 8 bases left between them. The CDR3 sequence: CASAGQSNQPQHF. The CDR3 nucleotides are TGTGCTAGTGCGGGTCAGAGCAATCAGCCCCAGCATTTT.